The 10 T cell receptor beta chains below come from one sample, sequenced in a study of T-cell reconstitution after alpha-beta-depleted transplantation in children. A TCRbeta library incorporating unique molecular identifiers was prepared. TCRdb fed the PCR reads into MiXCR, producing one record per CDR3 protein. The sample carries about 540,000 distinct CDR3 sequences, roughly 18% recorded once. The sequences come from PBMCs from the stem cell graft donor, collected from the stem cell graft. The origin of the receptors is a human donor who donated a stem cell graft to a child with acute lymphoblastic leukemia.

There are a few counts of this clonotype. The genes are TRBV5-1 and TRBJ2-3, with a tentative D call TRBD1 (5 bases). The V end was cut by 5 bases, the J end by 5 bases, with 15 bases between. This CDR3 is built from 14 residues. Germline-derived CDR1 and CDR2 are SGHRS and YFSETQ. This chain's CDR3 is CASSREPRGDTQYF. CDR3 nucleotide sequence: TGCGCCAGCAGTCGCGAACCAAGGGGAGATACGCAGTATTTT.

This chain uses TRBV13 with TRBJ1-6, with D possibly matching TRBD1 (5 bases). Germline V gene sequence: CDR1 PRHDT, CDR2 FYEKMQ (reference sequence). The CDR3 consists of 16 residues. The V gene lost 1 base and the J gene lost 7 bases, with 14 bases spanning the gap. CDR3 amino acids: CASSLDGDGVNSPLHF. The CDR3, as DNA: TGTGCCAGCAGCTTAGATGGGGACGGTGTGAATTCACCCCTCCACTTT.

In this sample, this clonotype turned up a few times. The rearrangement links TRBV7-9 to TRBJ2-1; D remains ambiguous. This CDR3 has 15 amino acids. V was pared by 5 bases and J by 7 bases, with 18 bases between. Germline values: CDR1 SEHNR, CDR2 FQNEAQ (reference sequence). This CDR3 is CASSIPENRLNEQFF. CDR3 in DNA: TGTGCCAGCAGCATTCCGGAGAATCGGTTAAATGAGCAGTTCTTC.

The chain has TRBV29-1 and TRBJ1-1, with a possible D match to TRBD1 (5 bases). Trimming shortened V by 5 bases and J by 0 bases, and 13 bases separated the two germline ends. This CDR3 is 14 amino acids long. CDR1 and CDR2 from the germline V gene are SQVTM and ANQGSEA. CDR3 bases: TGCAGCGTTCCCGGGACCGACATGAACACTGAAGCTTTCTTT. Its protein product is CSVPGTDMNTEAFF.

The chain couples TRBV20-1 to TRBJ2-3; TRBD2 matches 11 bases. V gave up 8 bases and J gave up 5 bases; unmatched junction bases: 27. The V gene's germline CDR1 is DFQATT and CDR2 SNEGSKA (reference sequence). The CDR3 has 20 residues. The CDR3 DNA reads as TGCAGTCCTTACCCCGAACTCCTAGCGGGAGGCTCAGTAGCAAAAGATACGCAGTATTTT. Translating it yields CSPYPELLAGGSVAKDTQYF.

V gene TRBV5-1 combines with J gene TRBJ2-3, with TRBD1 identical over 7 bases. From germline, CDR1 is SGHRS and CDR2 YFSETQ. Unmatched junction bases numbered 7, after V lost 0 bases and J lost 0 bases. CDR3 length: 17 amino acids. CDR3 protein: CASSLAGTASSTDTQYF. DNA of the CDR3: TGCGCCAGCAGCTTGGCCGGGACAGCCTCTAGCACAGATACGCAGTATTTT.

The chain joins TRBV11-2 to TRBJ2-1; 12 nucleotides align to TRBD2. Trimming at V came to 5 bases and at J to 5 bases, leaving 7 bases not matched to a gene. Germline CDR1 reads SGHAT; CDR2 reads FQNNGV. CDR3 length equals 16 residues. DNA for the CDR3: TGTGCCAGCAGCAACCGACTAGCGGGAGTGGACAATGAGCAGTTCTTC. Its translation is CASSNRLAGVDNEQFF.

This chain joins TRBV5-1 and TRBJ2-1, with D perhaps TRBD1 (6 bases). The germline gives CDR1 SGHRS, CDR2 YFSETQ. The CDR3 sequence is 12 residues long. V was shortened by 9 bases and J by 6 bases, with 13 bases between the two germline ends. CDR3 sequence reads: CAIRGESNEQFF. The CDR3 region has the DNA TGCGCCATCAGGGGCGAAAGCAATGAGCAGTTCTTC.

This clonotype has a handful of counts. The chain carries TRBV10-2 and TRBJ1-5, with a tentative D call TRBD1 (5 bases). CDR1 and CDR2 from the germline V gene are WSHSY and SAAADI. V lost 6 bases and J lost 2, with 11 bases in between. The CDR3 is made up of 14 amino acids. The CDR3 is CASREDSRNQPQHF. In DNA, the CDR3 is TGCGCCAGCAGAGAAGACAGCCGCAATCAGCCCCAGCATTTT.

This chain joins TRBV10-3 and TRBJ2-3, with unresolved D. CDR3 length: 14 residues. The V end was cut by 2 bases, the J end by 2 bases, with 8 bases between. The germline V gene encodes CDR1 ENHRY and CDR2 SYGVKD. CDR3 residues: CAISERKITDTQYF. The CDR3 DNA is TGTGCCATCAGTGAGCGGAAGATCACAGATACGCAGTATTTT.